This TCR beta chain is from a study of vaccination effects on CD4 cells after COVID-19. Study overall: Two convalescent patients provided samples 16 days and one week prevaccination.

This clone has a handful of counts. As yet, its antigen is unknown. The CDR3 has 19 amino acids. V shed 2 bases and J shed 2 bases, with 24 bases lying between them. Germline CDR1 MNHEY, CDR2 SVGEGT. Prior to sequencing, the ViraFEST assay stimulated PBMC with viral peptide pools, which expanded the antigen-specific CD4+ T cells. When less than 13 days of culture had elapsed, CD4+ T cells were isolated. By PCR, the person was confirmed to have had SARS-CoV-2 infection between March and December 2020. PBMC cultures contained about 2 million cells per well, approximately 10 IU/ml IL-2 and around 9.3 ug/ml peptides. Each culture had half its medium swapped for IL-2 medium on days 3 and 7. Assay used: immunoSEQ multiplex PCR; TCRdb lists only in-frame clones, some missing. Here the sample spans about 36,000 clones, about 78% being singletons.

The TCR was taken from a human donor who had a prior SARS-CoV-2 infection. The chain recombines TRBV6-2 or TRBV6-3 with TRBJ1-1, with a tentative D call TRBD1 (5 bases). The material sequenced was CD4+ T cells from PBMCs cultured with HCoV-NL63 spike peptides, taken before COVID-19 vaccination. The DNA of the CDR3 is TGTGCCAGCAGTTACCCCACTCCGGGACGACGGCAACTTAACACTGAAGCTTTCTTT. It encodes CASSYPTPGRRQLNTEAFF.